The sequence of this TCR beta chain was determined in a study of beta chain features in type 1 diabetes. Between the trimmed V and J ends, which lost 1 base and 1 base, there was a span of 4 bases. Germline loops: CDR1 MGHRA, CDR2 YSYEKL. The CDR3 is 14 residues long. There was one heparinised blood draw per donor, averaging about 116 mL. Central memory, naive, regulatory and stem cell-like memory CD4+ cells were sorted by CD45RO/CCR7/CD25/CD127/CD95/CD27. This clone occurred a few times. Antigen: not known. Investigators reverse transcribed all isolated RNA, so they sequenced expressed TCRB transcripts. The repertoire was sequenced with immunoSEQ multiplex PCR; TCRdb's copy has only in-frame clones and lacks some. The profile shows 680,000 or so clones, 15% to 18% of them singletons. Study observations and caveats: All four CD4+ subsets of Type 1 diabetes patients contained TCRB CDR3s that were moderately but significantly shorter.

The rearrangement joins TRBV4-1 to TRBJ2-2; D call uncertain. The clonotype originates from a young man in good health. The sample comprised naive CD4+ T cells from blood. CDR3 bases: TGCGCCAGCAGCCAAGCGAGGAACACCGGGGAGCTGTTTTTT. This gives the protein CASSQARNTGELFF.